This TCR beta chain was sequenced in a study of molecular identifiers for immune sequencing clone quantification. Across the study: In the replicates, RNA derived from roughly 20,000 or 100,000 naive CD8 cells was divided into five parts, and four were sequenced.

TCRdb used MiXCR to reprocess the PCR reads, holding one entry per CDR3 protein. The sample carries some 580,000 distinct CDR3 sequences, 25% recorded once. The CDR3 is 15 amino acids. V was shortened by 5 bases and J by 1 base, with 13 bases between the two germline ends. The germline gives CDR1 MNHEY, CDR2 SVGAGI. This clonotype was counted many times. From around 18,000 to 910,000 sorted cells, naive CD8 libraries were generated with 10%, 30% or 50% RNA. In the sort, naive CD8 T cells were defined as CD8+CD4-CCR7+CD45RA+. The rearrangement uses TRBV6-5 and TRBJ2-3; D is perhaps TRBD1 (6 bases). The specimen sequenced was naive CD8+ T cells from blood, with Jurkat cell RNA spiked in. The subset is: FACS-sorted CD8+CD4-CCR7+CD45RA+ naive T cells. This TCR derives from a human donor in good health. Some libraries in this study had Jurkat cell RNA spiked in. The CDR3 DNA sequence: TGTGCCAGCAGTAACCGACAGGCCGGCACAGATACGCAGTATTTT. Translating gives CASSNRQAGTDTQYF.